This is a list of T cell receptor beta chains from one sample in a study of CD8+CD57+ T cells in acquired aplastic anemia. In TCRdb, the reads were re-called with MiXCR into one record per CDR3 protein. Altogether around 160,000 distinct CDR3 sequences are present, more than 45% being singletons, with the ten largest covering roughly 2.8%. The sequenced sample was sorted CD4+, CD8+, or CD8+CD57+ T cells (not recorded which) from PBMCs. The receptor set was obtained from a human donor with aplastic anemia. CDR3s include the opening cysteine and the closing phenylalanine or tryptophan. The D gene is left open where the match is weak. The size entry is marked missing in some rows and otherwise reads once, few, many or a size class.

TRBD2	TRBV12-3/TRBV12-4	-	TRBJ2-1	CASTPEQRESNEQFF	TGTGCCAGCACTCCCGAGCAGCGGGAGAGCAATGAGCAGTTCTTC
-	TRBV7-2	many	TRBJ2-1	CASSSHPSNEQFF	TGTGCCAGCAGCTCCCACCCTAGCAATGAGCAGTTCTTC
-	TRBV20-1	few	TRBJ2-7	CSARTSDSSYEQYF	TGCAGTGCTAGGACCTCGGACTCCTCCTACGAGCAGTACTTC
-	TRBV20-1	many	TRBJ2-5	CSARVSIQETQYF	TGCAGTGCTAGAGTGTCTATCCAAGAGACCCAGTACTTC
TRBD1	TRBV5-4	many	TRBJ2-7	CASSPVPGQGIEQYF	TGTGCCAGCAGCCCCGTCCCGGGACAGGGGATCGAGCAGTACTTC
-	TRBV2	-	TRBJ2-7	CASSVEGFYEQYF	TGTGCCAGCAGTGTAGAGGGGTTCTACGAGCAGTACTTC
TRBD2	TRBV29-1	many	TRBJ2-4	CSVHMLTSGGENIQYF	TGCAGCGTCCACATGCTGACTAGCGGAGGAGAAAACATTCAGTACTTC
-	TRBV10-3	-	TRBJ1-6	CAISLGGTLDNSPLHF	TGTGCCATCAGTTTAGGCGGGACACTGGATAATTCACCCCTCCACTTT
TRBD2	TRBV7-9	once	TRBJ2-3	CASNPVGASGGRDTQYF	TGTGCCAGCAATCCCGTCGGGGCTAGCGGGGGGCGGGATACGCAGTATTTT
-	TRBV24-1	-	TRBJ2-2	CATGRYETGELFF	TGTGCCACCGGACGTTACGAGACCGGGGAGCTGTTTTTT
-	TRBV29-1	once	TRBJ1-2	CSVDRGRGYGYTF	TGCAGCGTTGATCGGGGGCGCGGCTATGGCTACACCTTC
-	TRBV11-2	many	TRBJ1-1	CASSLDGAADEAFF	TGTGCCAGCAGCTTAGATGGTGCGGCAGATGAAGCTTTCTTT
TRBD2	TRBV20-1	-	TRBJ2-5	CSAGTSGMETQYF	TGCAGTGCTGGGACTAGCGGGATGGAGACCCAGTACTTC
-	TRBV25-1	once	TRBJ2-2	CASSELRTNTGELFF	TGTGCCAGCAGTGAATTACGGACGAACACCGGGGAGCTGTTTTTT
TRBD1	TRBV5-5	-	TRBJ2-3	CASSLTGGAADTQYF	TGTGCCAGCAGCTTAACAGGGGGCGCAGCAGATACGCAGTATTTT
TRBD1	TRBV6-1	-	TRBJ1-6	CASSIRQGAQYSPLHF	TGTGCCAGCAGTATCCGCCAGGGGGCGCAGTATTCACCCCTCCACTTT
-	TRBV24-1	-	TRBJ1-6	CATSDPKLGTNSPLHF	TGTGCCACCAGTGATCCGAAGTTGGGTACCAATTCACCCCTCCACTTT
-	TRBV7-9	-	TRBJ2-7	CASSLQFYEQYF	TGTGCCAGCAGCTTACAGTTCTACGAGCAGTACTTC
-	TRBV7-4	once	TRBJ2-2	CASRFVTRLTNTGELFF	TGTGCCAGCAGGTTCGTAACGCGACTTACGAACACCGGGGAGCTGTTCTTT
-	TRBV15	-	TRBJ1-1	CATSRVGRDTEAFF	TGTGCCACCAGCAGAGTAGGCAGGGACACTGAAGCTTTCTTT
-	TRBV5-4	few	TRBJ1-1	CASSRPKMTGGTEAFF	TGTGCCAGCAGCAGACCGAAAATGACGGGGGGCACTGAAGCTTTCTTT
-	TRBV7-2	once	TRBJ2-5	CASSFPGPIAF	TGTGCCAGCAGCTTTCCGGGACCCATTGCCTTC
TRBD1	TRBV19	many	TRBJ1-3	CASSLQGEGNTIYF	TGTGCCAGTAGCCTACAGGGGGAAGGAAACACCATATATTTT
TRBD1	TRBV10-1	-	TRBJ2-7	CASSEGQGLGYEQYF	TGCGCCAGCAGTGAGGGACAGGGGCTTGGGTACGAGCAGTACTTC
TRBD1	TRBV24-1	-	TRBJ1-3	CATSGDRGPNCSGNTIYF	TGTGCCACCAGTGGGGACAGGGGTCCTAATTGCTCTGGAAACACCATATATTTT
-	TRBV2	-	TRBJ2-5	CAGARGRQETQYF	TGTGCCGGTGCCCGGGGCAGACAAGAGACCCAGTACTTC
-	TRBV9	few	TRBJ1-2	CASSVGGAGGYTF	TGTGCCAGCAGCGTAGGGGGGGCGGGGGGCTACACCTTC
TRBD2	TRBV24-1	-	TRBJ2-1	CATRGTSGSNEQFF	TGTGCCACCCGTGGGACTAGCGGGAGTAATGAGCAGTTCTTC
-	TRBV5-4	many	TRBJ2-7	CASSGAEGTYEQYF	TGTGCCAGCAGCGGCGCGGAGGGGACCTACGAGCAGTACTTC
-	TRBV10-1	few	TRBJ1-5	CASSGGLGQPQHF	TGCGCCAGCAGTGGGGGGCTCGGTCAGCCCCAGCATTTT
-	TRBV5-1	many	TRBJ1-1	CASSSGPNTEAFF	TGCGCCAGCAGCTCCGGCCCGAACACTGAAGCTTTCTTT
TRBD1	TRBV6-1	-	TRBJ1-5	CASRLRQGDQPQHF	TGTGCCAGCAGGCTTAGACAGGGGGATCAGCCCCAGCATTTT
-	TRBV25-1	-	TRBJ2-5	CASSHPPEGPQETQYF	TGTGCCAGCAGTCACCCACCCGAGGGTCCCCAAGAGACCCAGTACTTC
-	TRBV24-1	many	TRBJ2-1	CATSDYTANEQFF	TGTGCCACCAGTGATTACACGGCCAATGAGCAGTTCTTC
TRBD1	TRBV19	-	TRBJ1-2	CASSQGQGTYYGYTF	TGTGCCAGTAGCCAAGGACAGGGGACGTACTATGGCTACACCTTC
-	TRBV7-9	-	TRBJ1-1	CASSLEAGRTEAFF	TGTGCCAGCAGCTTAGAGGCAGGGCGGACTGAAGCTTTCTTT
-	TRBV2	once	TRBJ2-7	CASIYTGPPYEQYF	TGTGCCAGCATCTATACCGGGCCTCCCTACGAGCAGTACTTC
TRBD1	TRBV6-5	many	TRBJ1-1	CASSSGGVGQAFF	TGTGCCAGCAGTTCAGGGGGCGTAGGACAAGCTTTCTTT
TRBD1	TRBV25-1	many	TRBJ2-3	CASSGVDRFTDTQYF	TGTGCCAGCAGTGGGGTGGACAGGTTCACAGATACGCAGTATTTT
-	TRBV25-1	-	TRBJ2-7	CASSEVRQGNYEQYF	TGTGCCAGCAGTGAGGTCCGGCAGGGGAACTACGAGCAGTACTTC
TRBD1	TRBV29-1	-	TRBJ2-3	CSAATGSTDTQYF	TGCAGCGCCGCGACAGGGAGCACAGATACGCAGTATTTT
TRBD2	TRBV4-1	-	TRBJ2-7	CASSPGLSSYEQYF	TGCGCCAGCAGCCCGGGACTAAGCTCCTACGAGCAGTACTTC
TRBD1	TRBV2	once	TRBJ1-5	CASSGGTELSNQPQHF	TGTGCCAGCAGTGGAGGGACAGAGCTAAGCAATCAGCCCCAGCATTTT
-	TRBV19	once	TRBJ2-1	CASSIVANEQFF	TGTGCCAGTAGTATCGTAGCGAATGAGCAGTTCTTC
-	TRBV6-1	-	TRBJ2-5	CASRRVAPRGTQYF	TGTGCCAGCAGAAGGGTGGCACCTCGGGGGACCCAGTACTTC
-	TRBV2	-	TRBJ2-3	CASTRGKLSTDTQYF	TGTGCCAGCACCCGGGGTAAACTAAGCACAGATACGCAGTATTTT
-	TRBV5-6	-	TRBJ2-2	CASSFGRNTGELFF	TGTGCTAGCAGCTTTGGTAGGAACACCGGGGAGCTGTTTTTT
TRBD1	TRBV9	many	TRBJ1-5	CASSADRGEQPQHF	TGTGCCAGCAGCGCAGACAGGGGGGAACAGCCCCAGCATTTT
-	TRBV10-3	-	TRBJ2-7	CATAGVVGGLDEQYF	TGTGCCACCGCGGGAGTCGTGGGGGGGCTGGACGAGCAGTACTTC
-	TRBV24-1	-	TRBJ1-1	CATIGGNTEAFF	TGTGCCACCATAGGAGGGAACACTGAAGCTTTCTTT
-	TRBV6-1	many	TRBJ1-1	CASSEDLGRNTEAFF	TGTGCCAGCAGTGAAGATTTGGGCAGAAACACTGAAGCTTTCTTT
TRBD2	TRBV20-1	once	TRBJ2-7	CSEGGWSSYEQYF	TGCAGTGAGGGAGGGTGGTCGTCCTACGAGCAGTACTTC
-	TRBV19	once	TRBJ2-5	CASSNPGKTQYF	TGTGCCAGTAGTAATCCAGGGAAGACCCAGTACTTC
-	TRBV4-1	-	TRBJ2-7	CASSQDLVFSYEQYF	TGCGCCAGCAGCCAAGATCTCGTCTTTTCCTACGAGCAGTACTTC
TRBD1	TRBV19	many	TRBJ2-7	CASSAPPGTGSYEQYF	TGTGCCAGTAGTGCCCCTCCCGGGACAGGGTCCTACGAGCAGTACTTC
-	TRBV4-2	many	TRBJ2-3	CASSQGEARSTDTQYF	TGTGCCAGCAGCCAAGGGGAGGCGAGGAGCACAGATACGCAGTATTTT
-	TRBV7-6	-	TRBJ1-5	CASSPGANQPQHF	TGTGCCAGCAGCCCCGGTGCGAATCAGCCCCAGCATTTT